This is a list of T cell receptor beta chains from one sample in a study of Ad26.COV2.S vaccination and SARS-CoV-2 variants. Measured with immunoSEQ multiplex PCR; TCRdb has only the in-frame clones, and not every one. The sample lists a few hundred thousand clones; approximately 87% were seen once. Material: peripheral blood, obtained in a trial of Ad26.COV2.S vaccine versus placebo. The receptors stem from a person between 18 and 65 years old who received the Ad26.COV2.S COVID-19 vaccine or a placebo. Both conserved end residues are part of each CDR3. The order of the fields is V gene, clone size, J gene, D gene, CDR3 protein, CDR3 DNA. A D gene is named only where the DNA matches it firmly. Clone size is stated in some rows and not others, as once, few, many or a class when expanded.

TRBV7-2	.	TRBJ1-6	.	CASSSTLHSPLHF	TGTGCCAGCAGCTCGACACTACATTCACCCCTCCACTTT
TRBV11-1	.	TRBJ1-1	.	CASSPDRLNTEAFF	TGTGCCAGCAGCCCCGACAGGTTGAACACTGAAGCTTTCTTT
TRBV6-5	.	TRBJ1-5	.	CASSRDPNQPQHF	TGTGCCAGCAGCCGCGACCCAAATCAGCCCCAGCATTTT
TRBV4-3	.	TRBJ1-4	.	CASSQDHRTAVEKLFF	TGCGCCAGCAGCCAAGATCACCGGACAGCCGTTGAAAAACTGTTTTTT
TRBV28	.	TRBJ2-2	.	CASSLYLANTGELFF	TGTGCCAGCAGTTTATATTTGGCGAACACCGGGGAGCTGTTTTTT
TRBV4-1	.	TRBJ1-4	.	CASSQVGRGDGELFF	TGCGCCAGCAGCCAAGTCGGCAGAGGGGATGGGGAACTGTTTTTT
TRBV3-1/TRBV3-2	.	TRBJ2-1	TRBD2	CASSQELGSGGEDEQFF	TGTGCCAGCAGCCAAGAATTAGGTAGCGGGGGGGAGGATGAGCAGTTCTTC
TRBV7-9	.	TRBJ1-1	.	CASSLANPTEAFF	TGTGCCAGCAGCTTAGCGAACCCCACTGAAGCTTTCTTT
TRBV25-1	once	TRBJ1-2	TRBD1	CASSGPGQGGLSGYTF	TGTGCCAGCAGTGGACCCGGACAGGGGGGTTTAAGTGGCTACACCTTC
TRBV5-6	.	TRBJ1-2	.	CASSSPGPGGYTF	TGTGCCAGCAGCTCCCCGGGGCCGGGGGGCTACACCTTC
TRBV6-5	few	TRBJ1-5	TRBD1	CASSRTGGEPQHF	TGTGCCAGCAGCCGGACAGGAGGAGAGCCCCAGCATTTT
TRBV7-2	once	TRBJ1-1	.	CASSLARGDTEAFF	TGTGCCAGCAGCTTAGCCAGGGGCGACACTGAAGCTTTCTTT
TRBV27	.	TRBJ1-3	.	CASGRPGNTIYF	TGTGCCAGTGGAAGACCCGGAAACACCATATATTTT
TRBV28	once	TRBJ1-1	.	CASSQTGGLNTEAFF	TGTGCCAGCAGCCAAACAGGAGGACTGAACACTGAAGCTTTCTTT
TRBV19	.	TRBJ1-1	TRBD1	CASSRRQGAGSEAFF	TGTGCCAGTAGTAGACGACAGGGGGCAGGGTCTGAAGCTTTCTTT
TRBV6-6	few	TRBJ2-7	TRBD2	CASSYSTSGGLKQYF	TGTGCCAGCAGTTACTCGACTAGCGGGGGCTTGAAGCAGTACTTC
TRBV6-2/TRBV6-3	once	TRBJ2-5	.	CASSPAGQTSSETQYF	TGTGCCAGCAGCCCTGCCGGCCAAACTAGTTCAGAGACCCAGTACTTC
TRBV6-5	.	TRBJ2-7	TRBD1	CASTPGQGVEQYF	TGTGCCAGCACCCCGGGACAGGGAGTAGAGCAGTACTTC
TRBV30	.	TRBJ1-2	.	CAWSVRRAGYGYTF	TGTGCCTGGAGTGTACGCAGGGCAGGCTATGGCTACACCTTC
TRBV7-9	.	TRBJ2-1	.	CASSLDGNNEQFF	TGTGCCAGCAGCTTAGACGGCAACAATGAGCAGTTCTTC
TRBV4-1	.	TRBJ2-5	.	CASSQDLRPPVETQYF	TGCGCCAGCAGCCAAGATTTAAGACCGCCGGTTGAGACCCAGTACTTC
TRBV19	.	TRBJ2-1	TRBD1	CASSTSRTGMYNEQFF	TGTGCCAGTAGTACTTCCCGGACAGGGATGTACAATGAGCAGTTCTTC
TRBV4-3	.	TRBJ2-7	.	CASSQEGQGLYEQYF	TGCGCCAGCAGCCAAGAAGGGCAGGGTCTTTACGAGCAGTACTTC
TRBV5-4	.	TRBJ1-1	.	CASSFQSTEAFF	TGTGCCAGCAGCTTTCAGAGCACTGAAGCTTTCTTT
TRBV3-1/TRBV3-2	.	TRBJ2-5	.	CASSGPPETQYF	TGTGCCAGCTCGGGGCCACCAGAGACCCAGTACTTC
TRBV7-9	.	TRBJ1-1	.	CASSLAPPAEAFF	TGTGCCAGCAGCTTAGCGCCCCCCGCTGAAGCTTTCTTT
TRBV2	.	TRBJ2-1	.	CASTLAGSGPGYNEQFF	TGTGCCAGCACCCTCGCGGGAAGCGGTCCCGGTTACAATGAGCAGTTCTTC
TRBV6-5	few	TRBJ2-2	TRBD1	CASSYGQGDTGELFF	TGTGCCAGCAGTTACGGACAGGGGGACACCGGGGAGCTGTTTTTT
TRBV28	.	TRBJ1-5	.	CATTEQGRGNQPQHF	TGTGCCACTACCGAACAGGGTCGCGGCAATCAGCCCCAGCATTTT
TRBV27	.	TRBJ2-1	.	CASSLGFAPYNEQFF	TGTGCCAGCAGTTTGGGATTCGCCCCCTACAATGAGCAGTTCTTC
TRBV30	.	TRBJ1-1	.	CAWSREKAEAFF	TGTGCCTGGAGTCGTGAGAAGGCTGAAGCTTTCTTT
TRBV6-2/TRBV6-3	.	TRBJ2-2	.	CASSYDRRVTGELFF	TGTGCCAGCAGTTATGACCGTCGGGTCACCGGGGAGCTGTTTTTT
TRBV10-3	.	TRBJ2-3	.	CAISDDRRSTDTQYF	TGTGCCATCAGTGATGACAGGCGTAGCACAGATACGCAGTATTTT
TRBV28	.	TRBJ2-1	.	CASTTYNEQFF	TGTGCCAGCACTACCTACAATGAGCAGTTCTTC
TRBV5-8	few	TRBJ1-5	.	CASGPLEGNQPQHF	TGTGCCAGCGGGCCCTTAGAGGGCAATCAGCCCCAGCATTTT
TRBV7-2	.	TRBJ1-1	.	CASSPSDRAFGAEAFF	TGTGCCAGCAGCCCTTCTGACAGAGCTTTCGGCGCTGAAGCTTTCTTT
TRBV6-6	.	TRBJ2-2	TRBD1	CACSDRGNTGELFF	TGTGCCTGTTCTGACAGGGGAAACACCGGGGAGCTGTTTTTT
TRBV28	once	TRBJ2-2	TRBD1	CASSLPGQGGAGELFF	TGTGCCAGCAGTTTACCGGGACAGGGGGGCGCCGGGGAGCTGTTTTTT
TRBV5-5	.	TRBJ1-1	.	CASSLVGESNTEAFF	TGTGCCAGCAGCTTGGTGGGGGAGTCGAACACTGAAGCTTTCTTT
TRBV10-3	once	TRBJ2-7	TRBD2	CAISESWEGTYEQYF	TGTGCCATCAGTGAGTCGTGGGAGGGAACCTACGAGCAGTACTTC
TRBV28	.	TRBJ1-2	TRBD1	CASSGTGYLYGYTF	TGTGCCAGCAGTGGGACAGGGTATCTCTATGGCTACACCTTC
TRBV19	.	TRBJ1-1	.	CASSINGQNTEAFF	TGTGCCAGTAGTATTAACGGACAGAACACTGAAGCTTTCTTT
TRBV7-9	once	TRBJ2-1	.	CASSSGGGWDEQFF	TGTGCCAGCAGCTCCGGCGGGGGCTGGGATGAGCAGTTCTTC
TRBV6-5	few	TRBJ1-6	.	CASSYRGYTSPLHF	TGTGCCAGCAGTTACCGCGGGTACACTTCACCCCTCCACTTT
TRBV5-1	.	TRBJ1-2	.	CASSPLGSPLYGYTF	TGCGCCAGCAGCCCCCTAGGGTCCCCCCTCTATGGCTACACCTTC
TRBV7-6	.	TRBJ2-1	.	CASSFRPSGEQFF	TGTGCCAGCAGCTTTCGTCCCAGCGGGGAGCAGTTCTTC
TRBV28	once	TRBJ1-4	TRBD1	CASSSRGRNEKLFF	TGTGCCAGCAGTTCGAGGGGGCGCAATGAAAAACTGTTTTTT
TRBV6-2/TRBV6-3	.	TRBJ2-4	TRBD2	CASSYWDLAGALAKNIQYF	TGTGCCAGCAGTTACTGGGACCTAGCGGGGGCCTTAGCCAAAAACATTCAGTACTTC
TRBV7-8	.	TRBJ2-7	.	CASSLVTGTFYEQYF	TGTGCCAGCAGCTTAGTTACAGGGACCTTCTACGAGCAGTACTTC
TRBV5-1	.	TRBJ2-5	TRBD2	CASSVLAGVLETQYF	TGCGCCAGCAGCGTACTAGCGGGGGTTCTAGAGACCCAGTACTTC
TRBV21-1	.	TRBJ2-3	.	CASKADRRSTDTQYF	TGTGCCAGCAAGGCGGATAGGAGAAGCACAGATACGCAGTATTTT